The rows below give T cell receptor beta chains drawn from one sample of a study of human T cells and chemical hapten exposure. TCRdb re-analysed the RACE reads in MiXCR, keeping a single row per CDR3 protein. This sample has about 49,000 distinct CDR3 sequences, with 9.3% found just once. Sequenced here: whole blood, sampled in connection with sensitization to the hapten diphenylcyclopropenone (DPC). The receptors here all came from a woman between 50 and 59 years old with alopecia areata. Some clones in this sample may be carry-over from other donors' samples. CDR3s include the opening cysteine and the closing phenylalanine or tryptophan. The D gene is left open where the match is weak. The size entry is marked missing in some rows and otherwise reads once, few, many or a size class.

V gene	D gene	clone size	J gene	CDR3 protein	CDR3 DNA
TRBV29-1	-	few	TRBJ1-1	CSVDGVLAEAFF	TGCAGCGTTGACGGGGTTTTGGCTGAAGCTTTCTTT
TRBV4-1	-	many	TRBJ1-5	CASSLRQDSVGNQPQHF	TGCGCCAGCAGCCTGCGACAGGATTCGGTGGGCAATCAGCCCCAGCATTTT
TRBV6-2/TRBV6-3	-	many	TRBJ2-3	CASSREISTDTQYF	TGTGCCAGCAGCCGGGAGATTAGCACAGATACGCAGTATTTT
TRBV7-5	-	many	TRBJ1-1	CISVPEAYRSTPEAFF	-
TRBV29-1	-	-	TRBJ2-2	CSVRHVGTGELFF	TGCAGCGTAAGACATGTGGGCACCGGGGAGCTGTTTTTT
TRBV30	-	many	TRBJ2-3	CAWSSDSADTQYF	TGTGCCTGGAGTTCGGATTCCGCAGATACGCAGTATTTT
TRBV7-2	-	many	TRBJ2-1	CASSSLPSYNEQFF	TGTGCCAGCAGTTCCCTACCTTCCTACAATGAGCAGTTCTTC
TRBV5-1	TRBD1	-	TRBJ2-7	CASRTGTGVYEQYF	TGCGCCAGCAGGACCGGGACAGGGGTCTACGAGCAGTACTTC
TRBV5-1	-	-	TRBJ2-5	CASSLECGPETQYF	TGCGCCAGCAGCTTGGAGTGTGGTCCAGAGACCCAGTACTTC
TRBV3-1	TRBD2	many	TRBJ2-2	CASSQSASGPEVPGELFF	TGTGCCAGCAGCCAATCGGCTAGCGGGCCGGAGGTGCCCGGGGAGCTGTTTTTT
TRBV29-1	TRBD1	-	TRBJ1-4	CSVRTGTSEKLFF	TGCAGCGTGCGGACAGGGACCTCTGAAAAACTGTTTTTT
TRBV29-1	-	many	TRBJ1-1	CSVAPGGSSEAFF	TGCAGCGTTGCGCCGGGGGGATCCAGTGAAGCTTTCTTT
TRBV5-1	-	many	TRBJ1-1	CASSFKRATEAFF	TGCGCCAGCAGCTTTAAGAGGGCCACTGAAGCTTTCTTT
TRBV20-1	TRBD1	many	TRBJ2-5	CSASPGQGTQYF	TGCAGTGCTAGCCCGGGACAGGGGACCCAGTACTTC
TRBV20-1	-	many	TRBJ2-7	CSARGIMTPRSSYEQYF	TGCAGTGCTAGAGGTATAATGACACCCAGGAGCTCCTACGAGCAGTACTTC
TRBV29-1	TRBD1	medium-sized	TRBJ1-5	CSVVEQGDRQPQHF	TGCAGCGTTGTTGAGCAGGGGGACCGTCAGCCCCAGCATTTT
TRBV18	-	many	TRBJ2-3	CASSPYTGITDTQYF	TGTGCCAGCTCCCCCTATACGGGAATCACAGATACGCAGTATTTT
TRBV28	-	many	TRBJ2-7	CASSFPGVNWQYF	TGTGCCAGCAGTTTCCCTGGGGTCAACTGGCAGTACTTC
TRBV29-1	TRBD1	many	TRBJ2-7	CSVGTGIYEQYF	TGCAGCGTTGGGACAGGAATTTACGAGCAGTACTTC
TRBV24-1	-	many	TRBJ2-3	CATSYRTDTQYF	TGTGCCACCAGCTATCGGACAGATACGCAGTATTTT
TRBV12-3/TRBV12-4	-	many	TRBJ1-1	CASSFTFRGVDRRDAEAFF	TGTGCCAGCAGTTTCACCTTCCGCGGTGTGGACCGCCGTGACGCTGAAGCTTTCTTT
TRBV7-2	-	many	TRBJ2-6	CASSTLQGSGANVLTF	TGTGCCAGCAGCACATTACAGGGATCTGGGGCCAACGTCCTGACTTTC
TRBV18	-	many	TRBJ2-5	CASSQALQETQYF	TGTGCCAGCTCACAGGCCCTCCAAGAGACCCAGTACTTC
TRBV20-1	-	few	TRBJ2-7	CSARANYEQYF	TGCAGTGCTCGGGCCAACTACGAGCAGTACTTC
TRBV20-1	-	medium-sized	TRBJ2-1	CSASRVDNEQFF	TGCAGTGCCAGTAGGGTCGACAATGAGCAGTTCTTC
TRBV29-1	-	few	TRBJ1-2	CSGLRGEDGYTF	TGCAGCGGACTCAGGGGAGAGGATGGCTACACCTTC
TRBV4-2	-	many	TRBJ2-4	CASSMEGAAKNIQYF	TGTGCCAGCTCCATGGAGGGAGCGGCCAAAAACATTCAGTACTTC